These 28 T cell receptor beta chains originate from one sample sequenced in a study of sequential checkpoint blockade in melanoma. Only in-frame clones appear in the TCRdb table, and some are missing; sequencing was by immunoSEQ multiplex PCR. The repertoire includes more than 30,000 clones, approximately 30% of them detected once, and 1.5% to 2% sits in the top ten. Treatment described: randomized to nivolumab then ipilimumab (arm A) or the reverse (arm B). The specimen was tumor tissue (inferred from file names), collected from a patient given nivolumab and ipilimumab in sequence. These receptors came from a human donor with melanoma.

The rearrangement links TRBV6-8 to TRBJ1-4; TRBD1 aligns across 8 bases. Unmatched junction bases numbered 13, after V lost 6 bases and J lost 4 bases. This CDR3 has 17 residues. CDR1 is MNHGY, CDR2 SAAAGT, per germline. CDR3 bases: TGTGCCAGCAGAGGCGGGGCGGCGGGACAGGATAATGAAAAACTGTTTTTT. Its protein is CASRGGAAGQDNEKLFF.

This clone has only a few counts. The chain is built from TRBV6-8 and TRBJ1-2; 10 nucleotides line up with TRBD1. CDR3 length: 15 residues. V dropped 6 bases and J dropped 8; count of bases not matched to a gene: 12. CDR1 MNHGY and CDR2 SAAAGT come from the germline V gene. CDR3: CASRLRQGAEGGYTF. The DNA of the CDR3 is TGTGCCAGCAGACTCAGACAGGGGGCAGAGGGCGGCTACACCTTC.

The chain is built from TRBV28 and TRBJ1-2; D not certain. This CDR3 is built from 14 residues. The ends were cut back, 3 bases at V and 4 bases at J, with 12 bases in the middle. Per germline, CDR1 MDHEN and CDR2 SYDVKM. The CDR3: CASSFYDQFYGYTF. The DNA of the CDR3 is TGTGCCAGCAGTTTTTACGACCAGTTCTATGGCTACACCTTC.

The chain carries TRBV29-1 and TRBJ2-4; 10 nucleotides match TRBD1. Unmatched junction bases numbered 2, after V lost 0 bases and J lost 6 bases. There are 14 residues in the CDR3. CDR1 and CDR2 (germline): SQVTM, ANQGSEA. CDR3: CSVEETGGGNIQYF. DNA for the CDR3: TGCAGCGTTGAAGAGACAGGGGGCGGAAACATTCAGTACTTC.

Only a few counts were recorded for this clone. The chain carries TRBV28 and TRBJ1-2; no definite D call. This CDR3 spans 16 amino acids. V lost 10 bases, J lost 1 base, and 22 bases lay in between. The germline CDR1 and CDR2 sequences are MDHEN and SYDVKM. CDR3 nucleotides: TGTGCCACCCGAGAGGTTAAGGGCCGATTTAACTATGGCTACACCTTC. It is translated as CATREVKGRFNYGYTF.

There are a few counts of this clone. V gene TRBV6-8 combines with J gene TRBJ2-2; no definite D call. CDR3 length equals 17 residues. With 10 bases removed from V and 2 bases from J, the gap between germline ends came to 23 bases. Germline V gene sequence: CDR1 MNHGY, CDR2 SAAAGT. This CDR3 is CATQAPSTFFNTGELFF. For the CDR3, the DNA is TGTGCCACCCAGGCTCCTTCAACCTTCTTTAACACCGGGGAGCTGTTTTTT.

This clone was seen only a few times. This chain links TRBV11-3 with TRBJ2-1, with D perhaps matching TRBD1 (6 bases). Germline CDR1 and CDR2: SGHNT and YENEEA. V was pared by 5 bases and J by 5 bases, with 13 bases between. The CDR3 runs 14 residues. The CDR3 coding sequence is TGTGCCAGCAGCCCCGGGACATCTGACAATGAGCAGTTCTTC. It translates to CASSPGTSDNEQFF. The full variable domain, its missing parts supplied by reference TRBV11-3 and TRBJ2-1, is EAGVVQSPRYKIIEKKQPVAFWCNPISGHNTLYWYLQNLGQGPELLIRYENEEAVDDSQLPKDRFSAERLKGVDSTLKIQPAELGDSAVYLCASSPGTSDNEQFFGPGTRLTVL.

The CDR3 nucleotides are TGCAGCATACAGCGGTACCAAGAGACCCAGTACTTC. This gives the protein CSIQRYQETQYF. The chain joins TRBV29-1 to TRBJ2-5, with a possible D match to TRBD2 (5 bases). V was trimmed by 8 bases and J by 0 bases, leaving 10 bases between them. The CDR3 loop spans 12 amino acids. Looked up from germline, CDR1 is SQVTM and CDR2 is ANQGSEA.

This clone occurred a few times. The junction departs from germline at one end; a sequencing error may be responsible. The CDR3 spells CASSLPDSGELFF. CDR3 nucleotide sequence: TGTGCTAGCAGCTTACCCGACTCCGGGGAGCTGTTTTTT. The chain joins TRBV7-2 to TRBJ2-2; D is uncertain. Germline-derived CDR1 and CDR2 are SGHTA and FQGNSA. CDR3 length equals 13 residues.

This clone was counted a few times. The chain employs TRBV6-7 and TRBJ2-7, with D unresolved. TRBV6-7 is classed as an ORF, of uncertain function. The CDR3 extends over 11 amino acids. The V gene lost 3 bases and the J gene lost 4 bases, with 4 bases spanning the gap. The CDR3 nucleotides are TGTGCCAGCAGTTATCAGTACGAGCAGTACTTC. Translating it yields CASSYQYEQYF.

In this sample, this clone turned up a few times. This chain uses TRBV12-5 with TRBJ1-1, with 8 bases aligning to TRBD1. Germline-derived CDR1 and CDR2 are LGHNT and FRNRAP. This CDR3 contains 14 residues. The CDR3 nucleotides are TGTGCCAGCAATGACAGGGGTCCGAAGGGGAAAGCTTTCTTT. Amino acids: CASNDRGPKGKAFF.

The rearrangement links TRBV11-3 to TRBJ1-3; no firm D call. Per the germline V gene, CDR1 is SGHNT and CDR2 is YENEEA. V was clipped by 6 bases and J by 0 bases, with 12 bases between them. This CDR3 region has 15 residues. CDR3 bases: TGTGCCAGCAGTTTGAAGAGTCTCTCTGGAAACACCATATATTTT. It yields the protein CASSLKSLSGNTIYF.

This chain links TRBV5-1 with TRBJ2-2; 9 bases align to TRBD1. Germline V gene lookup returns CDR1 SGHRS and CDR2 YFSETQ. V was clipped by 2 bases and J by 6 bases; unmatched bases: 8. The CDR3 extends over 16 amino acids. The CDR3 loop is CASSLQVGQGSGELFF. The DNA for the CDR3 is TGCGCCAGCAGCTTACAAGTGGGACAGGGATCCGGGGAGCTGTTTTTT.

V and J are TRBV6-8 and TRBJ1-1; D is uncertain. Trimming removed 6 bases at V and 5 bases at J, with 10 bases between. CDR1 is MNHGY and CDR2 is SAAAGT in the germline V gene. This CDR3 contains 12 residues. CDR3 DNA: TGTGCCAGCAGCTACGGACTGACTGAAGCTTTCTTT. Residues: CASSYGLTEAFF.

Ten or more counts support this clone. The rearrangement joins TRBV7-5 to TRBJ2-3; the table's D call of TRBD2 was not tested on the DNA. TRBV7-5 represents a pseudogene. The CDR3 runs 14 residues. Here the CDR3 reads CASSLELASDTQYF. CDR3 DNA: TGTGCCAGCAGCTTAGAACTAGCCTCAGATACGCAGTATTTT.

Only a few counts were recorded for this clone. This rearrangement joins TRBV11-3 to TRBJ2-7, with D unclear. V was cut by 5 bases and J by 7 bases, with 18 bases left in between. Germline values: CDR1 SGHNT, CDR2 YENEEA. The CDR3 totals 14 residues. For the CDR3, the DNA is TGTGCCAGCAGCCCTGGGCCCCCACGAGAGGAGCAGTACTTC. It specifies CASSPGPPREEQYF.

In its sample, this clone was seen a few times. The chain is built from TRBV2 and TRBJ2-3; TRBD2 agrees at 9 bases. Trimming removed 7 bases from V and 8 bases from J; junction bases left unmatched: 13. Germline assignment: CDR1 SNHLY and CDR2 FYNNEI. The CDR3 runs to 15 residues. In DNA, the CDR3 is TGTGCCAGCATGCAGGGCGGGGGGGCCATAGGTACGCAGTATTTT. Its translation: CASMQGGGAIGTQYF. The full variable domain, rest sourced from reference TRBV2 and TRBJ2-3, is EPEVTQTPSHQVTQMGQEVILRCVPISNHLYFYWYRQILGQKVEFLVSFYNNEISEKSEIFDDQFSVERPDGSNFTLKIRSTKLEDSAMYFCASMQGGGAIGTQYFGPGTRLTVL.

By frequency in the sample, this clone is medium-sized. This chain connects TRBV29-1 to TRBJ1-3, with a tentative D call TRBD1 (6 bases). V gave up 0 bases and J gave up 0 bases, with 15 bases separating them. The CDR3 is made up of 17 amino acids. Germline loops: CDR1 SQVTM, CDR2 ANQGSEA. The CDR3 reads CSVEDPGTGSSGNTIYF. The CDR3, as DNA: TGCAGCGTTGAAGATCCAGGAACAGGGAGCTCTGGAAACACCATATATTTT.

This clone was seen a few times. This sequence joins TRBV10-2 and TRBJ2-1; 11 bases map to TRBD2. Germline CDR1 is WSHSY and CDR2 is SAAADI. The CDR3 runs 18 residues. With 5 bases clipped from V and 1 base from J, the junction kept 10 bases outside the gene matches. CDR3 DNA: TGCGCCAGCAGTCCCATAGAACTAGCGGGAGTGTCCTACAATGAGCAGTTCTTC. Its protein is CASSPIELAGVSYNEQFF.

This clone was observed many times. This chain connects TRBV11-3 to TRBJ1-2; maybe TRBD1 (5 bases). From germline, CDR1 is SGHNT and CDR2 YENEEA. The V and J ends lost 5 bases and 1 base respectively, with 11 bases between them. The CDR3 is 14 amino acids. CDR3 residues: CASSAGPVNYGYTF. CDR3 nucleotides: TGTGCCAGCAGCGCAGGGCCCGTTAACTATGGCTACACCTTC. Drawing the rest from reference TRBV11-3 and TRBJ1-2, the complete variable domain is EAGVVQSPRYKIIEKKQPVAFWCNPISGHNTLYWYLQNLGQGPELLIRYENEEAVDDSQLPKDRFSAERLKGVDSTLKIQPAELGDSAVYLCASSAGPVNYGYTFGSGTRLTVV.

The V gene is TRBV15, the J gene TRBJ1-2; D possibly corresponds to TRBD1 (6 bases). V shed 0 bases and J shed 8 bases, with 13 bases lying between them. Germline CDR1 is LNHNV and CDR2 is YYDKDF (reference sequence). This CDR3 has 14 residues. CDR3 amino acids: CATSRDRTGGGYTF. The CDR3 DNA sequence: TGTGCCACCAGCAGAGACCGGACGGGGGGCGGCTACACCTTC.

The gene calls are TRBV18 and TRBJ2-5; 14 bases agree with TRBD2. J gave up 2 bases and V 2 bases, and 4 bases lay outside the gene matches. From germline, CDR1 is KGHSH and CDR2 LQKENI. The CDR3 covers 17 residues. Here the CDR3 reads CASSPGTSGGFQETQYF. In DNA, the CDR3 is TGTGCCAGCTCACCAGGGACTAGCGGGGGTTTTCAAGAGACCCAGTACTTC.

This chain joins TRBV9 and TRBJ2-1; D remains unclear. V lost 0 bases, J lost 5 bases, and 9 bases lay in between. This CDR3 has 14 amino acids. Germline CDR1 reads SGDLS; CDR2 reads YYNGEE. DNA for the CDR3: TGTGCCAGCAGCGTAGGGTCCACCCACAATGAGCAGTTCTTC. Its translation: CASSVGSTHNEQFF.

The genes are TRBV19 and TRBJ1-5, with a weak D call TRBD1 (5 bases). Deletions cut 6 bases from V and 4 bases from J, with 16 bases between. This CDR3 is built from 15 residues. CDR1 and CDR2 (germline): LNHDA, SQIVND (reference sequence). In nucleotides, the CDR3 is TGTGCCAGTAGGGTCCAGGGACGTTCGAATCAGCCCCAGCATTTT. It specifies CASRVQGRSNQPQHF.

The J gene is TRBJ2-5, the V gene TRBV28; 8 bases line up with TRBD1. Germline assignment: CDR1 MDHEN and CDR2 SYDVKM. Losses at the gene ends were 1 base for V and 4 bases for J; bases not matched to a gene: 5. CDR3 length equals 15 residues. For the CDR3, the DNA is TGTGCCAGCAGTTTATTATCGACAGGGGCAGAGACCCAGTACTTC. Encoded protein: CASSLLSTGAETQYF. Full variable domain (remainder filled in from reference TRBV28 and TRBJ2-5): DVKVTQSSRYLVKRTGEKVFLECVQDMDHENMFWYRQDPGLGLRLIYFSYDVKMKEKGDIPEGYSVSREKKERFSLILESASTNQTSMYLCASSLLSTGAETQYFGPGTRLLVL.

This clone appeared once. V usage is TRBV18 and J usage is TRBJ2-5, with D tentatively TRBD1 (5 bases). The CDR3 runs to 13 residues. The V end was cut by 2 bases, the J end by 4 bases, with 8 bases between. Germline loops: CDR1 KGHSH, CDR2 LQKENI. CDR3 sequence reads: CASSPGAAETQYF. The DNA of the CDR3 is TGTGCCAGCTCACCAGGGGCAGCAGAGACCCAGTACTTC.

J is TRBJ1-6 and V is TRBV19; 8 nucleotides line up with TRBD1. The CDR3 loop spans 16 amino acids. J lost 3 bases, V lost 9 bases, and 10 bases had no gene match. CDR1 is LNHDA, CDR2 SQIVND, per germline (reference sequence). CDR3: CASTSAGGVYNSPLHF. CDR3 nucleotide sequence: TGTGCCAGCACCTCTGCAGGGGGCGTCTATAATTCACCCCTCCACTTT.

The chain uses TRBV5-1 and TRBJ2-3, with D uncertain. The CDR3 totals 14 residues. Germline CDR1 reads SGHRS; CDR2 reads YFSETQ. Between the trimmed V and J ends, which lost 0 bases and 1 base, there was a span of 6 bases. CDR3 in DNA: TGCGCCAGCAGCTTGGCCACGGGCACAGATACGCAGTATTTT. Translated: CASSLATGTDTQYF.